This T cell receptor beta chain was sequenced in a study of control samples from healthy donors and cancer patients. The CDR3 has 14 amino acids. V lost 0 bases to trimming and J lost 10 bases, with 12 bases between them. The V gene's germline CDR1 is LGHDT and CDR2 YNNKEL (reference sequence). The data were produced by immunoSEQ multiplex PCR, yet TCRdb's version contains in-frame clones alone and is incomplete. Among roughly 150,000 clones, approximately 90% were seen once, and the ten largest hold less than 0.75%. The source is a woman aged 30 to 39 in good health. V is TRBV3-1 (or the pseudogene TRBV3-2) and J is TRBJ1-4, with a possible D match to TRBD1 (6 bases). The sequenced sample consisted of blood. The CDR3 nucleotides are TGTGCCAGCAGCCAAGAAGGGGGGCAGGGAAAACTGTTTTTT. The encoded protein is CASSQEGGQGKLFF.